The TCR beta chain under discussion was sequenced for a study of T cell clusters in autoimmune cytopenias. Study-wide results and caveats: TRB repertoire shifts in secondary cytopenia and chronic lymphocytic leukemia mostly reflected lymphoma, not autoimmunity. No cluster-lack signature appeared between secondary cytopenia and chronic lymphocytic leukemia patients, apparently due to lymphoma masking. Physiological T cell clusters of healthy donors were apparently absent in primary autoimmune cytopenia patients. The T cell clusters were defined only in silico, without experimental functional validation.

This CDR3 contains 16 residues. The germline gives CDR1 SGHRS, CDR2 YFSETQ. TRB was amplified from around 0.25 ug of peripheral blood genomic DNA per sample. Multiplex touch-down PCR amplified TRB using TRB-A and TRB-B pools in one tube. After re-calling the multiplex PCR reads, TCRdb lists one entry per CDR3 protein, DNA absent. The specimen's table records about 8,300 distinct CDR3 sequences. Concerning this clonotype: What it recognizes is unknown.

The sequencing input was peripheral blood. The sequence was obtained from a human donor with an autoimmune cytopenia or autoimmune hepatitis (not recorded which). The rearrangement joins TRBV5-1 to TRBJ2-2; without DNA, the TCRdb call of TRBD2 cannot be checked. The CDR3 loop reads CASSLSGTPNTGELFF.